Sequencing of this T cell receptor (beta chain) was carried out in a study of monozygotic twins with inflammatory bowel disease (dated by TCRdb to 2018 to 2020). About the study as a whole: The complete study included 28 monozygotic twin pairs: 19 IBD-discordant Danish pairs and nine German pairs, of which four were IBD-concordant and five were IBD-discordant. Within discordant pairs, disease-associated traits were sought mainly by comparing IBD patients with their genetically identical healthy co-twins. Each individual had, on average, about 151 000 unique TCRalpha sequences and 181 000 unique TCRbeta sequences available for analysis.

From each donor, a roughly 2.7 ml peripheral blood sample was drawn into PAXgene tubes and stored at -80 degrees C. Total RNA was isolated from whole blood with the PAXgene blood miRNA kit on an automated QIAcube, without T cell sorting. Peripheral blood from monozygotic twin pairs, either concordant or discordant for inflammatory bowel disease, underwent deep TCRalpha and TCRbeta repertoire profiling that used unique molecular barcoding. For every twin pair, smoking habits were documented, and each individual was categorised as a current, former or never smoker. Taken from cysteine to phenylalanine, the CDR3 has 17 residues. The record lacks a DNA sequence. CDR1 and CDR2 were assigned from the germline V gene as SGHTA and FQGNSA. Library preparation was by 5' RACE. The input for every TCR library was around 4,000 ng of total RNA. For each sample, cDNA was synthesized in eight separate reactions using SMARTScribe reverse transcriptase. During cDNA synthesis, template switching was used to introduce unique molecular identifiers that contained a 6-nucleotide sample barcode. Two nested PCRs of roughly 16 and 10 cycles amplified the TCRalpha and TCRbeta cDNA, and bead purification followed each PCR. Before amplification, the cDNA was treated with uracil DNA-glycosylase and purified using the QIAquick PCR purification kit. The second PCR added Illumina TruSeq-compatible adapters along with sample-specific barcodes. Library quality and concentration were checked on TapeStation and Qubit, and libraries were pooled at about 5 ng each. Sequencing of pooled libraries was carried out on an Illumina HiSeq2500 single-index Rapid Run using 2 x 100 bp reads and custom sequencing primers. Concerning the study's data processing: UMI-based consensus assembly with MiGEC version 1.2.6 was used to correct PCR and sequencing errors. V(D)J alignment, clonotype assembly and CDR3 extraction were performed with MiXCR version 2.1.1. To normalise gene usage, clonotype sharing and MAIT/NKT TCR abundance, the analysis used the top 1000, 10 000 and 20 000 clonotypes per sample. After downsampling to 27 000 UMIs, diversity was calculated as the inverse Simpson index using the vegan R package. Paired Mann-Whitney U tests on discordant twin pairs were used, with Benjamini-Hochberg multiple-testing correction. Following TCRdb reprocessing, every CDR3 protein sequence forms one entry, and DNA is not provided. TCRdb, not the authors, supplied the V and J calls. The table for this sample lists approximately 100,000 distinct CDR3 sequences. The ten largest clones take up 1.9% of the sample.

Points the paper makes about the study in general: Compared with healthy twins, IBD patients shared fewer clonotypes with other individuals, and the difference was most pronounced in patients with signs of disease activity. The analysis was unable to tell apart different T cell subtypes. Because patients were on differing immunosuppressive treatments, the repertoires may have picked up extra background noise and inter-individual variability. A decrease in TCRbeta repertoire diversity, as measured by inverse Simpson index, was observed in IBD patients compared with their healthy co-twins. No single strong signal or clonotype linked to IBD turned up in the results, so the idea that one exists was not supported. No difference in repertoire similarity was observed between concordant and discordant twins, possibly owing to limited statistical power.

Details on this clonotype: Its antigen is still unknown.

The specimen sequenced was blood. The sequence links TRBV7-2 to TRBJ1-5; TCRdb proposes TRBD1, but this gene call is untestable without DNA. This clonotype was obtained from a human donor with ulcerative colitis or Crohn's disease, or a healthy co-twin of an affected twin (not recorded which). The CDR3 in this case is CASSLYPGTGRNQPQHF.